This TCR beta chain derives from a study of early T cells in non-severe SARS-CoV-2 infection (dated by TCRdb to the early 2020s). About the study as a whole: Bulk RNA from unsorted whole blood was used for TCR sequencing, so alpha and beta chains could not be paired. Study-level results and caveats: Matching against VDJdb was skewed toward anti-spike CD8 responses, likely underestimated virus-specific expansions, and missed private and CD4 specificities.

Preparation of the library involved 5' RACE. Reads for this sample came from a NextSeq 500. In the TCR library protocol, unique molecular identifiers were attached to individual cDNA molecules to correct for PCR bias and sequencing error. Both TCR alpha and beta chains were sequenced, and tight co-correlation was observed between alpha and beta sequence abundances in each sample. Per the authors' processing: Decombinator V4 was used to perform V gene, J gene and CDR3 annotation of TCR sequences. Expanded TCRs were defined as changing significantly between any two time points under a Poisson model with p below 0.0001. TCR abundances were normalised to the total number of TCRs sequenced per sample and were expressed as counts per million. MAIT TCRs were defined by TRAV1-2 paired with TRAJ12, TRAJ20 or TRAJ33, and iNKT TCRs by TRAV10 paired with TRAJ18. VDJdb, accessed 1 November 2021, was searched for CMV, EBV and SARS-CoV-2 annotated TCRs, excluding TCRs annotated for multiple antigens. Using fastp at Q25 and MiXCR, TCRdb reprocessed the public reads and kept productive beta chains. Every entry covers one CDR3 protein and lists the most common genes and DNA from its rows. V and J calls and clone size were set by TCRdb, not the authors. In all, the sample holds more than 30,000 distinct CDR3 sequences, and 4.5% to 7% of those were seen once. The top ten clones comprise about a quarter of the sample.

This clonotype was counted at least ten times. Its antigen is still unknown. Qualities for individual bases were not recorded, and no much larger clone is one base off. Trimming removed 2 bases from V and 0 bases from J, leaving 13 bases between the germline ends. CDR1 and CDR2 are drawn from the germline V gene (reference sequence): GTSNPN, SVGIG. The CDR3 covers 16 residues, taking in both the cysteine and the phenylalanine. Of the read, only the CDR3 DNA is kept; its 48 bases are in frame from base 1. A case-control design nested within a healthcare worker cohort in London, UK, was used, with weekly nasopharyngeal swab PCR tests and blood sampling performed. Healthcare workers were recruited between 23 and 31 March 2020, during the week of the UK lockdown, and were followed weekly for up to roughly 16 weeks.

Specimen: whole blood. Recombination connected TRBV30 to TRBJ1-4, with TRBD1 tentatively as D gene (5 bases match). This TCR derives from an adult who was a healthcare worker with PCR-confirmed SARS-CoV-2 infection or an uninfected control (not recorded which). The DNA is TGTGCCTGGAGTAGGGGCCCGTCCACAACTAATGAAAAACTGTTTTTT. Translated, this gives CAWSRGPSTTNEKLFF.